These T cell receptor beta chains were read from a single sample in a study of blood T cell repertoires in COVID-19. Sequencing was performed with immunoSEQ multiplex PCR; in TCRdb, only in-frame clones are kept and a portion is missing. The sample includes roughly 220,000 clones, 80% to 90% of them seen just once. The specimen was PBMCs or T cells enriched from blood (not recorded which). These receptors all stem from a woman between 50 and 59 years old with acute COVID-19. Each CDR3 is given with its conserved first and last residue. D genes are given only for firm matches. Clone size is given for some rows only: seen once, a few or many times, or a class if the clone is expanded.

d_call	clone_size	v_call	j_call	cdr3_nt	cdr3_aa
-	-	TRBV3-1/TRBV3-2	TRBJ2-7	TGTGCCAGCAGCCAAGATCTACCAGGGGTCTCCTACGAGCAGTACTTC	CASSQDLPGVSYEQYF
-	once	TRBV18	TRBJ1-6	TGTGCCAGCTCACCCGCCGGGGGACGGAGTTCACCCCTCCACTTT	CASSPAGGRSSPLHF
-	-	TRBV19	TRBJ2-1	TGTGCCAGGGGGACTTTCTCCTACAATGAGCAGTTCTTC	CARGTFSYNEQFF
TRBD2	once	TRBV28	TRBJ2-1	TGTGCCAGCAGGCCTTCTCCGGGAGGGCACAATGAGCAGTTCTTC	CASRPSPGGHNEQFF
TRBD1	many	TRBV29-1	TRBJ1-6	TGCAGCGTTGAAGACGCCGGACAGGGTACCCTCCACTTT	CSVEDAGQGTLHF
-	-	TRBV28	TRBJ1-2	TGTGCCAGCAGTTTAATGAGTTATGGCTACACCTTC	CASSLMSYGYTF
-	-	TRBV28	TRBJ1-2	TGTGCCAGCACCTCCCCGCAGGCCGACTATGGCTACACCTTC	CASTSPQADYGYTF
TRBD1	few	TRBV28	TRBJ2-1	TGTGCCAGCAGTTTAATCGGGACAGTCTTCTTC	CASSLIGTVFF
TRBD2	-	TRBV20-1	TRBJ2-5	TGCAGTGCTAGTAAGGCGGGAGGGCGACAAGAGACCCAGTACTTC	CSASKAGGRQETQYF
TRBD2	-	TRBV11-3	TRBJ2-1	TGTGCCAGCAGCTTAGCAACCGCCGGGACTAGCGGGAGGTCTGAGCAGTTCTTC	CASSLATAGTSGRSEQFF
-	-	TRBV27	TRBJ1-4	TGTGCCAGCAGTTTAACCCGCACAGGGAGTGAAAAACTGTTTTTT	CASSLTRTGSEKLFF
TRBD2	-	TRBV9	TRBJ2-3	TGTGCCAGCAGCGTAACCCTAGCGGGAGCAGATACGCAGTATTTT	CASSVTLAGADTQYF
-	-	TRBV21-1	TRBJ1-1	TGTGCCAGCAGCAAATCCGCGGGGTGTGTGGACACTGAAGCTTTCTTT	CASSKSAGCVDTEAFF
-	-	TRBV28	TRBJ1-5	TGTGCCAGCAACAGTTATCAGCCCCAGCATTTT	CASNSYQPQHF
TRBD1	-	TRBV2	TRBJ1-5	TGTGCCAGCAGTGTGGGACAGGGAGGCCAGCCCCAGCATTTT	CASSVGQGGQPQHF
TRBD1	-	TRBV15	TRBJ2-5	TGTGCCACCAGCAGAGATAGACGCGCAGCAGGGGGACAAGAGACCCAGTACTTC	CATSRDRRAAGGQETQYF
-	-	TRBV28	TRBJ1-2	TGTGCCATCGCGGGGCAGAACTATGGCTACACCTTC	CAIAGQNYGYTF
-	few	TRBV7-9	TRBJ2-5	TGTGCCAGCAGCTTATCTGGTGTCGGTGGGACCCAGTACTTC	CASSLSGVGGTQYF
TRBD1	-	TRBV28	TRBJ2-1	TGTGCCAGCAGTCCAAGTGGGACAGGGATCTACAATGAGCAGTTCTTC	CASSPSGTGIYNEQFF
TRBD1	-	TRBV6-1	TRBJ2-3	TGTGCCAGCAGTGAACCCTTCCGACAGGGGACAGATACGCAGTATTTT	CASSEPFRQGTDTQYF
-	-	TRBV7-9	TRBJ1-1	TGTGCCAGCAGCTTAAGCAATCCCACTGAAGCTTTCTTT	CASSLSNPTEAFF
-	-	TRBV25-1	TRBJ2-7	TGTGCCAGCAGTGACAGGTCCTACGAGCAGTACTTC	CASSDRSYEQYF
-	-	TRBV3-1/TRBV3-2	TRBJ2-1	TGTGCCAGCAGCCAAGAATCAGCGCCCACCTACAATGAGCAGTTCTTC	CASSQESAPTYNEQFF
-	-	TRBV6-5	TRBJ2-7	TGTGCCAGCAGCCGACAGCGACTTACCTACGAGCAGTACTTC	CASSRQRLTYEQYF
TRBD1	few	TRBV3-1/TRBV3-2	TRBJ1-3	TGTGCCAGCAGCCCGACAGGGTTTGGAAACACCATATATTTT	CASSPTGFGNTIYF
-	-	TRBV19	TRBJ2-1	TGTGCCAGTAGTATGCGTAGCCACAATGAGCAGTTCTTC	CASSMRSHNEQFF
TRBD2	-	TRBV2	TRBJ2-1	TGTGCCAGCAGACCCGGACTAGCAGCCAATGAGCAGTTCTTC	CASRPGLAANEQFF
TRBD2	-	TRBV25-1	TRBJ2-1	TGTGCCAGCAGTCAAGCGGCGGGAGGGGCCTACAATGAGCAGTTCTTC	CASSQAAGGAYNEQFF
TRBD2	-	TRBV15	TRBJ2-1	TGTGCCACCAGCAGAGCTAGACTAGCGGGAGGGAACAATGAGCAGTTCTTC	CATSRARLAGGNNEQFF
TRBD1	-	TRBV28	TRBJ1-4	TGTGCCAGCAGTTTATGGGATGGGACAGGGGCCGAAAAACTGTTTTTT	CASSLWDGTGAEKLFF
-	-	TRBV5-1	TRBJ1-2	TGCGCCAGCAGCTTGAGTCAGGGGATTGTCAATGGCTACACCTTC	CASSLSQGIVNGYTF
TRBD1	-	TRBV7-6	TRBJ1-1	TGTGCCAGCATGCTGACAGGGGGCATTTCTGAAGCTTTCTTT	CASMLTGGISEAFF
-	-	TRBV19	TRBJ1-1	TGTGCCAGTAGTACCGGGACAAGGGGGTTGTGGGAAGCTTTCTTT	CASSTGTRGLWEAFF
TRBD2	-	TRBV4-2	TRBJ2-1	TGTGCCAGCAGCCAGGGGGCGGCAGCTAGCGGGTCCTACAATGAGCAGTTCTTC	CASSQGAAASGSYNEQFF
-	-	TRBV7-2	TRBJ1-1	TGTGCCAGCAGCTTAGTGGGGCCCAGGAACACTGAAGCTTTCTTT	CASSLVGPRNTEAFF
TRBD1	-	TRBV7-9	TRBJ1-2	TGTGCCAGCAGCCCTAGGACAGGGGATGATGGCTACACCTTC	CASSPRTGDDGYTF